This TCR beta chain was sequenced during a study of blood T cells in healthy people across ages. Background on the study: About one barcoded TCR beta cDNA was captured per two T cells. Overall study findings and caveats: Relative to aged donors, long-lived donors carried more naive CD4+ cells and displayed higher diversity.

Sample-barcoded 5' priming and a J-beta primer mix drove a second PCR of about 6 to 12 cycles. TCRdb reprocessed the 5' RACE reads via MiXCR and lists one record per CDR3 protein. The table shows roughly 1 million distinct CDR3 sequences, with about 23% occurring only once. V lost 5 bases to trimming and J lost 5 bases, with 18 bases between them. CDR3 length equals 15 residues. Germline V gene sequence: CDR1 SGHAT, CDR2 FQNNGV. Remarks on this clonotype: Its antigen is as yet unknown.

The sample was also reused in another study, on T cells of mothers and their children.

Sample: blood. The receptor was isolated from a girl aged 2 to 9 in good health. The chain recombines TRBV11-2 with TRBJ2-5; D is unresolved. This CDR3 is CASSPTGYRRETQYF. The DNA for the CDR3 is TGTGCCAGCAGCCCCACGGGCTATCGGCGGGAGACCCAGTACTTC. Looking up the rest from reference TRBV11-2 and TRBJ2-5 gives the full variable domain: EAGVAQSPRYKIIEKRQSVAFWCNPISGHATLYWYQQILGQGPKLLIQFQNNGVVDDSQLPKDRFSAERLKGVDSTLKIQPAKLEDSAVYLCASSPTGYRRETQYFGPGTRLLVL.